The 9 T cell receptor beta chains given below trace back to one sample, sequenced in a study of T cell changes during pregnancy in multiple sclerosis. The repertoire was sequenced with immunoSEQ multiplex PCR; TCRdb's copy has only in-frame clones and lacks some. Seen here are just over 50,000 clones, 92% observed once, and the top ten hold 0.45% to 0.6%. Specimen: CD4+ T cells from peripheral blood mononuclear cells, collected after pregnancy. These receptor sequences come from a female donor with multiple sclerosis, enrolled in a pregnancy study.

The rearrangement joins TRBV30 to TRBJ1-2, with D maybe TRBD1 (6 bases). The germline CDR1 and CDR2 sequences are GTSNPN and SVGIG (reference sequence). The CDR3 has 12 amino acids. Trimming took 4 bases from V and 4 from J, leaving 10 bases between them. The CDR3 sequence is CAWTETGYGYTF. In nucleotides, the CDR3 is TGTGCCTGGACTGAGACAGGCTATGGCTACACCTTC.

As DNA, the CDR3 is TGTGCCAGCAGTCCTGAGGCTAGCGGGAGTAAGACCCAGTACTTC. Translation: CASSPEASGSKTQYF. The V and J genes are TRBV7-9 and TRBJ2-5; 10 bases line up with TRBD2. Germline V gene sequence: CDR1 SEHNR, CDR2 FQNEAQ (reference sequence). The CDR3 loop spans 15 amino acids. The V and J ends lost 6 bases and 6 bases, in that order; junction bases with no gene match: 10.

The V call is TRBV9, the J call TRBJ2-5; 7 positions match TRBD1. V was clipped by 4 bases and J by 1 base; unmatched bases: 10. CDR3 length: 16 residues. Germline CDR1 and CDR2: SGDLS and YYNGEE. As DNA, the CDR3 is TGTGCCAGCAGCCCAGGGGGTGGGTCGGGCCAAGAGACCCAGTACTTC. This gives the protein CASSPGGGSGQETQYF.

As to this clone: At one end the junction does not follow the germline gene, possibly because of a read error. The chain links TRBV4-3 to TRBJ2-1, with 11 positions matching TRBD2. Germline V CDR1 and CDR2: LGHNA, YSLEER. This CDR3 region has 18 residues. The CDR3 sequence: CVSSQDLTSGVRSDEQFF. CDR3 coding DNA: TGCGTCAGCAGCCAAGACTTGACTAGCGGGGTTCGTAGCGATGAGCAGTTCTTC.

The chain joins TRBV6-6 to TRBJ1-5; 8 positions match TRBD1. The CDR3 has 14 residues. Germline-derived CDR1 and CDR2 are MNHNY and SVGAGI (reference sequence). V trimming: 6 bases; J trimming: 5 bases; junction bases outside the gene matches: 6. This chain's CDR3 is CASSGQGDHQPQHF. The CDR3 coding sequence is TGTGCCAGCAGCGGACAGGGAGATCATCAGCCCCAGCATTTT.

The chain couples TRBV29-1 to TRBJ2-3; 11 bases agree with TRBD2. The V gene's germline CDR1 is SQVTM and CDR2 ANQGSEA. The CDR3 covers 13 residues. Trimming at V came to 6 bases and at J to 4 bases, leaving 3 bases not matched to a gene. The chain's CDR3 is CSVLLAGADTQYF. Written as DNA, the CDR3 is TGCAGCGTGTTACTAGCGGGAGCAGATACGCAGTATTTT.

The chain combines TRBV7-2 with TRBJ2-7; possible D gene TRBD2, 5 bases. The CDR3 loop spans 14 amino acids. Trimming pared 1 base from V and 3 bases from J, leaving 10 bases between. Germline-derived CDR1 and CDR2 are SGHTA and FQGNSA. CDR3 nucleotide sequence: TGTGCCAGCAGCTTAGAACCGGGGTTCTACGAGCAGTACTTC. It translates to CASSLEPGFYEQYF.

The V call is TRBV6-1, the J call TRBJ1-1, with D perhaps matching TRBD1 (6 bases). Germline-derived CDR1 and CDR2 are MNHNS and SASEGT. With 0 bases removed from V and 1 base from J, the gap between germline ends came to 21 bases. The CDR3 loop spans 19 amino acids. CDR3 coding DNA: TGTGCCAGCAGTGAAGCATTTTTTTCGGGACGGGGACAGAACACTGAAGCTTTCTTT. Translated: CASSEAFFSGRGQNTEAFF.

V and J are TRBV25-1 and TRBJ2-1; 8 nucleotides align to TRBD2. The V gene end was trimmed by 1 base and the J gene end by 4 bases; junction bases not matched to a gene: 3. The CDR3 is 15 residues long. Germline CDR1 is MGHDK and CDR2 is SYGVNS. CDR3 sequence: CASSELTSGYNEQFF. For the CDR3, the DNA is TGTGCCAGCAGTGAATTAACTAGCGGTTACAATGAGCAGTTCTTC.